These 25 T cell receptor beta chains were all obtained from the same sample, sequenced in a study of blood T cell repertoires in COVID-19. Here immunoSEQ multiplex PCR was the method, and the copy in TCRdb shows in-frame clones only, minus some. The table has approximately 400,000 clones, approximately 90% seen once; the top ten hold roughly 0.9%. The sample was PBMCs or T cells enriched from blood (not recorded which). These TCRs come from a woman aged 40 to 50 who had been exposed to COVID-19.

The chain couples TRBV18 to TRBJ2-1; D gene uncertain. This CDR3 is 14 amino acids long. CDR1 is KGHSH and CDR2 is LQKENI in the germline V gene. V dropped 1 base and J dropped 3 bases, with 7 bases sitting between them. The CDR3 region is CASSPLELYNEQFF. The CDR3 nucleotides read TGTGCCAGCTCACCACTTGAACTCTACAATGAGCAGTTCTTC. Supplemented by reference TRBV18 and TRBJ2-1, the full variable domain reads NAGVMQNPRHLVRRRGQEARLRCSPMKGHSHVYWYRQLPEEGLKFMVYLQKENIIDESGMPKERFSAEFPKEGPSILRIQQVVRGDSAAYFCASSPLELYNEQFFGPGTRLTVL.

The gene calls are TRBV18 and TRBJ1-2; D possibly corresponds to TRBD1 (6 bases). V lost 3 bases, J lost 3 bases, and 11 bases lay in between. The CDR3 has 14 amino acids. Per the germline V gene, CDR1 is KGHSH and CDR2 is LQKENI. In nucleotides, the CDR3 is TGTGCCAGCTCACCCCAGGACAGTTACTATGGCTACACCTTC. This codes for CASSPQDSYYGYTF. Variable domain in full (rest from reference TRBV18 and TRBJ1-2): NAGVMQNPRHLVRRRGQEARLRCSPMKGHSHVYWYRQLPEEGLKFMVYLQKENIIDESGMPKERFSAEFPKEGPSILRIQQVVRGDSAAYFCASSPQDSYYGYTFGSGTRLTVV.

The chain's CDR3 is CASSPSSGNNEQFF. The CDR3, as DNA: TGTGCCAGCAGCCCCTCTAGCGGAAACAATGAGCAGTTCTTC. J is TRBJ2-1 and V is TRBV3-1 (or the pseudogene TRBV3-2); TRBD2 matches at 7 bases. The CDR3 extends over 14 amino acids. Germline CDR1 is LGHDT and CDR2 is YNNKEL (reference sequence). V was clipped by 4 bases and J by 5 bases; unmatched bases: 5.

CDR3 region: CATSDSTEMNTEAFF. CDR3 nucleotides: TGTGCCACCAGTGATTCGACAGAGATGAACACTGAAGCTTTCTTT. The chain has TRBV24-1 and TRBJ1-1, with D tentatively TRBD1 (5 bases). From germline, CDR1 is KGHDR and CDR2 SFDVKD. The CDR3 spans 15 residues. The germline V and J ends were trimmed by 2 bases and 0 bases, with 9 bases remaining between them.

J is TRBJ2-1 and V is TRBV15; 10 bases agree with TRBD2. V trimming: 0 bases; J trimming: 1 base; junction bases outside the gene matches: 6. The CDR3 length is 18 residues. Germline CDR1 reads LNHNV; CDR2 reads YYDKDF (reference sequence). Here the CDR3 DNA reads TGTGCCACCAGCAGAGATGGAGCGGGAGGGCCGTCCTACAATGAGCAGTTCTTC. Its translation is CATSRDGAGGPSYNEQFF. The complete variable domain, with remaining parts taken from reference TRBV15 and TRBJ2-1, reads DAMVIQNPRYQVTQFGKPVTLSCSQTLNHNVMYWYQQKSSQAPKLLFHYYDKDFNNEADTPDNFQSRRPNTSFCFLDIRSPGLGDTAMYLCATSRDGAGGPSYNEQFFGPGTRLTVL.

The rearrangement uses TRBV3-1 (or the pseudogene TRBV3-2) and TRBJ1-1, with 9 positions matching TRBD1. Germline CDR1 reads LGHDT; CDR2 reads YNNKEL (reference sequence). Trimming removed 5 bases from V and 2 bases from J; junction bases left unmatched: 3. The CDR3 spans 14 residues. The CDR3 DNA reads as TGTGCCAGCAGCTCGGGACAGGGAAACACTGAAGCTTTCTTT. Translated, it gives CASSSGQGNTEAFF.

The rearrangement joins TRBV2 to TRBJ2-1, with D perhaps matching TRBD2 (6 bases). This CDR3 region has 13 residues. Trimming took 0 bases from V and 9 from J, leaving 9 bases between them. CDR1 and CDR2 from the germline V gene are SNHLY and FYNNEI. In DNA, the CDR3 is TGTGCCAGCAGTGAAGCGCTGGGACTTGAGCAGTTCTTC. Amino acids: CASSEALGLEQFF.

The chain uses TRBV3-1 (or the pseudogene TRBV3-2) and TRBJ2-7, with D perhaps matching TRBD1 (5 bases). The CDR3 runs to 17 residues. CDR1 is LGHDT, CDR2 YNNKEL, per germline (reference sequence). Deletions cut 3 bases from V and 2 bases from J, with 20 bases between. As DNA, the CDR3 is TGTGCCAGCAGCCATCATGGAAGGGTACAGGAAACCTACGAGCAGTACTTC. Its protein is CASSHHGRVQETYEQYF.

This clone came up a few times. The chain employs TRBV10-3 and TRBJ2-7, with 10 bases identical to TRBD1. The V and J ends lost 6 bases and 5 bases, in that order; junction bases with no gene match: 1. In germline, CDR1 is ENHRY, CDR2 SYGVKD. CDR3 length: 12 amino acids. CDR3 sequence reads: CAISGQGDEQYF. The CDR3 DNA sequence: TGTGCCATCAGCGGACAGGGGGACGAGCAGTACTTC.

The rearrangement links TRBV7-9 to TRBJ2-5, with TRBD2 as a possible D gene (5 bases). The CDR3 runs to 11 residues. Germline values: CDR1 SEHNR, CDR2 FQNEAQ (reference sequence). Trimming removed 10 bases from V and 5 bases from J, with 11 bases in between. The CDR3 protein is CAIGEGETQYF. DNA for the CDR3: TGTGCCATCGGGGAAGGGGAGACCCAGTACTTC.

The gene calls are TRBV29-1 and TRBJ1-5, with unresolved D. The CDR3 runs to 13 residues. The germline V gene encodes CDR1 SQVTM and CDR2 ANQGSEA. Trimming shortened V by 6 bases and J by 2 bases, and 11 bases separated the two germline ends. This CDR3 reads CSVGYGGNQPQHF. CDR3 DNA sequence: TGCAGCGTAGGATATGGAGGCAATCAGCCCCAGCATTTT.

This chain connects TRBV21-1 to TRBJ1-6. TRBV21-1 is a documented pseudogene. This CDR3 comprises 17 residues. The CDR3 sequence: CASSGSASGGHNSPLHF. The CDR3 coding sequence is TGTGCCAGCAGCGGGTCGGCGAGCGGGGGCCATAATTCACCCCTCCACTTT.

This chain joins TRBV12-3 or TRBV12-4 and TRBJ2-1, with D unresolved. V was trimmed by 3 bases and J by 9 bases, leaving 9 bases between them. This CDR3 contains 12 residues. The CDR3 DNA reads TGTGCCAGCAGTTTTACATCCAGTGAGCAGTTCTTC. Translated, it gives CASSFTSSEQFF.

J is TRBJ2-1 and V is TRBV5-6, with 8 bases fitting TRBD2. CDR3 size: 15 residues. V was pared by 4 bases and J by 3 bases, with 6 bases of the junction left unmatched. CDR1 is SGHDT, CDR2 YYEEEE, per germline. The CDR3 sequence: CASSLTSGIYNEQFF. Here the CDR3 DNA reads TGTGCCAGCAGCCTCACTAGCGGAATCTACAATGAGCAGTTCTTC.

This chain connects TRBV29-1 to TRBJ2-2, with D possibly TRBD2 on 5 matching bases. The ends were cut back, 4 bases at V and 5 bases at J, with 11 bases in the middle. Per the germline V gene, CDR1 is SQVTM and CDR2 is ANQGSEA. The CDR3 is made up of 13 amino acids. CDR3 sequence (DNA): TGCAGCGTTGTCGGCGGGCCGACCGGGGAGCTGTTTTTT. It is translated as CSVVGGPTGELFF.

The CDR3 region is CASSSRGGNQPQHF. The CDR3 region has the DNA TGTGCCAGTAGTAGCAGGGGAGGCAATCAGCCCCAGCATTTT. The V call is TRBV19, the J call TRBJ1-5; D might be TRBD1 (6 bases). This CDR3 is 14 amino acids long. Germline-derived CDR1 and CDR2 are LNHDA and SQIVND (reference sequence). Trimming pared 4 bases from V and 2 bases from J, leaving 9 bases between.

The genes are TRBV11-2 and TRBJ2-2; 7 positions match TRBD1. CDR1 and CDR2 from the germline V gene are SGHAT and FQNNGV. The CDR3 covers 17 residues. V lost 1 base and J lost 0; bases outside the gene matches: 5. The CDR3 reads CASSLGVQGANTGELFF. The CDR3 DNA follows: TGTGCCAGCAGCTTAGGGGTCCAGGGGGCGAACACCGGGGAGCTGTTTTTT.

The chain has TRBV12-5 and TRBJ1-1; 7 bases line up with TRBD1. Germline V gene data show CDR1 as LGHNT and CDR2 as FRNRAP. Trimming took 4 bases from V and 0 from J; bases not matched to a gene: 5. The CDR3 covers 15 residues. In DNA, the CDR3 is TGTGCTAGTGGTTCGGGACAGCTTATGAACACTGAAGCTTTCTTT. Translating gives CASGSGQLMNTEAFF.

The chain combines TRBV13 with TRBJ2-7; 9 positions match TRBD1. From germline, CDR1 is PRHDT and CDR2 FYEKMQ (reference sequence). J lost 0 bases, V lost 5 bases, and 8 bases had no gene match. The CDR3 contains 16 residues. In nucleotides, the CDR3 is TGTGCCAGCAGCATGACACAGGGGGCCGGCTCCTACGAGCAGTACTTC. Amino acid sequence: CASSMTQGAGSYEQYF. Drawing the rest from reference TRBV13 and TRBJ2-7, the complete variable domain is AAGVIQSPRHLIKEKRETATLKCYPIPRHDTVYWYQQGPGQDPQFLISFYEKMQSDKGSIPDRFSAQQFSDYHSELNMSSLELGDSALYFCASSMTQGAGSYEQYFGPGTRLTVT.

This rearrangement joins TRBV19 to TRBJ2-2, with D possibly TRBD1 on 5 matching bases. V was cut by 7 bases and J by 3 bases, with 12 bases left in between. CDR1 is LNHDA and CDR2 is SQIVND in the germline V gene (reference sequence). The length of the CDR3 is 14 residues. CDR3 loop: CASTTVYDTGELFF. The CDR3 DNA reads TGTGCCAGTACGACAGTTTACGACACCGGGGAGCTGTTTTTT.

V gene TRBV19 combines with J gene TRBJ1-3; D may be TRBD1 (6 bases). Trimming pared 3 bases from V and 7 bases from J, leaving 10 bases between. Germline V gene sequence: CDR1 LNHDA, CDR2 SQIVND (reference sequence). CDR3 length equals 13 residues. CDR3 DNA: TGTGCCAGTAGTATTCGTCAGGGGAACACCATATATTTT. Protein: CASSIRQGNTIYF.

The V call is TRBV2, the J call TRBJ1-6; the match to TRBD1 covers 7 bases. The CDR3 consists of 13 residues. Germline CDR1 SNHLY, CDR2 FYNNEI. The V segment lost 5 bases and the J segment 9 bases; nucleotides outside the gene matches: 4. The CDR3 sequence is CASSLRQGSPLHF. For the CDR3, the DNA is TGTGCCAGCAGTTTAAGACAGGGTTCACCCCTCCACTTT.

The chain has TRBV15 and TRBJ2-7, with 10 bases lining up with TRBD2. V gave up 4 bases and J gave up 1 base; unmatched junction bases: 4. The CDR3 is 15 amino acids. Germline CDR1 and CDR2: LNHNV and YYDKDF (reference sequence). CDR3 nucleotides: TGTGCCACCAGCAAGGCTAGCGGGAGTTCCTACGAGCAGTACTTC. This encodes CATSKASGSSYEQYF.

The chain employs TRBV7-9 and TRBJ1-1, with D perhaps matching TRBD1 (6 bases). This CDR3 region has 15 residues. Trimming left V 1 base short and J 1 base short, with 10 bases between. CDR1 SEHNR and CDR2 FQNEAQ come from the germline V gene (reference sequence). CDR3 sequence: CASSLDGGPNTEAFF. As DNA, the CDR3 is TGTGCCAGCAGCTTAGACGGGGGGCCGAACACTGAAGCTTTCTTT. Drawing the rest from reference TRBV7-9 and TRBJ1-1, the complete variable domain is DTGVSQNPRHKITKRGQNVTFRCDPISEHNRLYWYRQTLGQGPEFLTYFQNEAQLEKSRLLSDRFSAERPKGSFSTLEIQRTEQGDSAMYLCASSLDGGPNTEAFFGQGTRLTVV.

V and J are TRBV5-1 and TRBJ2-7; 7 bases map to TRBD2. The V gene's germline CDR1 is SGHRS and CDR2 YFSETQ. There are 15 residues in the CDR3. V trimming: 2 bases; J trimming: 2 bases; junction bases outside the gene matches: 7. The DNA for the CDR3 is TGCGCCAGCAGCTTAGTTGGAGCGGGGCCCTACGAGCAGTACTTC. Amino acids: CASSLVGAGPYEQYF.